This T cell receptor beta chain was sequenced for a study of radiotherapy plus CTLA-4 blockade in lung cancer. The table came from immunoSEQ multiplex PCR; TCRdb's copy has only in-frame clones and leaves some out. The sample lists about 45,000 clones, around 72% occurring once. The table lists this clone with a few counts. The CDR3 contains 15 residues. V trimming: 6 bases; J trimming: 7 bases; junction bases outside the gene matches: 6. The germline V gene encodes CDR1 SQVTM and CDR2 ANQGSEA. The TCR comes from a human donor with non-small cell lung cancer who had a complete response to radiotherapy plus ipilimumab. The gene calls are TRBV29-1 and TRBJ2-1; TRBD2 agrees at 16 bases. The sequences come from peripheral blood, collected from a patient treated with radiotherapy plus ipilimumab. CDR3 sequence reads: CSVSGTSGRGNEQFF. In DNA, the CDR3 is TGCAGCGTCTCCGGGACTAGCGGGAGGGGAAATGAGCAGTTCTTC.